This T cell receptor beta chain was documented in a study of CD8 T cells in Susac syndrome. Points on this clonotype: Its matching antigen is unknown.

A quantity of roughly 0.5 to 1 ug RNA underwent reverse transcription using random hexamers. With immunoSEQ multiplex PCR, TCR beta CDR3 was amplified across 54 Vbeta and 13 Jbeta. TCRdb re-called the immunoSEQ multiplex PCR reads with MiXCR, one entry per CDR3 protein. The table has 130,000 to 150,000 distinct CDR3 sequences, around 94% seen once. Regarding the study as a whole: The study recognized that its TCR sequencing and HLA analysis covered a relatively small number of individuals.

This CDR3 spans 15 amino acids. V was shortened by 7 bases and J by 3 bases, with 19 bases between the two germline ends. Germline-derived CDR1 and CDR2 are MNHEY and SMNVEV (reference sequence). CD8+ and CD4+ T cells taken from blood had their TCR beta sequenced. Negative isolation was used for CD8+ and CD4+ T cells, and FACS enrichment was applied to TEMRA cells. Specimen: CD4+ T cells from PBMCs. This TCR was recovered from a human donor in good health. V gene TRBV27 combines with J gene TRBJ2-7; D possibly matches TRBD1 or TRBD2 (5 bases each). DNA for the CDR3: TGTGCCAGCATCTCCCCGGGACGGGCTGTCTACGAGCAGTACTTC. Translated: CASISPGRAVYEQYF.